The rows below give T cell receptor beta chains drawn from one sample of a study of graft-versus-host responses after intestinal transplantation. Method: immunoSEQ multiplex PCR; TCRdb's copy keeps in-frame clones and lacks some. The sample includes 65,000 to 90,000 clones, around 92% of them seen just once. Which antigens these TCRs recognize remains unknown. The source material was unstimulated CD8+ T cells sorted from spleen or lymph node cells, sampled before transplant. These receptors all stem from a human donor who was the organ donor for an intestinal transplant. The CDR3 runs from the conserved cysteine through the conserved F or W. The D gene is left open where the match is weak. Clone size, where shown, is once, few, many, or a class for clones that have expanded.

V: TRBV30; J: TRBJ2-2; size: -; D: -; DNA: TGTGCCTGGAGTGTAAGCTACACCGGGGAGCTGTTTTTT; CDR3: CAWSVSYTGELFF
V: TRBV5-6; J: TRBJ2-1; size: -; D: TRBD2; DNA: TGTGCCAGCAGCTTGGGGTCTAGCGGGGTATACAATGAGCAGTTCTTC; CDR3: CASSLGSSGVYNEQFF
V: TRBV19; J: TRBJ2-7; size: -; D: TRBD2; DNA: TGTGCCAGTAGTTATGGGGGGGGGAGCTCCTACGAGCAGTACTTC; CDR3: CASSYGGGSSYEQYF
V: TRBV5-1; J: TRBJ2-1; size: -; D: -; DNA: TGCGCCAGCAGCTTGAGCGATTACAATGAGCAGTTCTTC; CDR3: CASSLSDYNEQFF
V: TRBV27; J: TRBJ1-1; size: -; D: -; DNA: TGTGCCAGCAAACAAGGCGGCACTGAAGCTTTCTTT; CDR3: CASKQGGTEAFF
V: TRBV7-2; J: TRBJ2-3; size: -; D: TRBD2; DNA: TGTGCCAGCAGCTTCGTCCTAGCGGAAACAGATACGCAGTATTTT; CDR3: CASSFVLAETDTQYF
V: TRBV2; J: TRBJ1-2; size: -; D: -; DNA: TGTGCCAGCAGTGAAGCCACTAACTATGGCTACACCTTC; CDR3: CASSEATNYGYTF
V: TRBV4-1; J: TRBJ2-7; size: once; D: -; DNA: TGCGCCAGCAGGACTCAAATTACAGGGATCCCCTACGAGCAGTACTTC; CDR3: CASRTQITGIPYEQYF
V: TRBV7-9; J: TRBJ1-2; size: -; D: -; DNA: TGTGCCAGCAGCCTGGGGGGAATCGGTAACTATGGCTACACCTTC; CDR3: CASSLGGIGNYGYTF
V: TRBV11-2; J: TRBJ1-4; size: -; D: -; DNA: TGTGCCAGCAGCCGGGTTAATGAAAAACTGTTTTTT; CDR3: CASSRVNEKLFF
V: TRBV5-1; J: TRBJ2-7; size: -; D: -; DNA: TGCGCCAGCAGCTTGGCAATAGCATCCTACGAGCAGTACTTC; CDR3: CASSLAIASYEQYF
V: TRBV10-3; J: TRBJ2-7; size: -; D: TRBD1; DNA: TGTGCCATGGGGACAGGGGAAGAGCAGTACTTC; CDR3: CAMGTGEEQYF
V: TRBV30; J: TRBJ2-7; size: -; D: -; DNA: TGTGCCTGGGACTCTACGGGGGAGCAGTACTTC; CDR3: CAWDSTGEQYF
V: TRBV9; J: TRBJ2-5; size: -; D: TRBD2; DNA: TGTGCCAGCACCACACCCCTAGCGGCTCTAGAGACCCAGTACTTC; CDR3: CASTTPLAALETQYF
V: TRBV5-4; J: TRBJ2-7; size: -; D: TRBD2; DNA: TGTGCCAGCAGCAATGAAGCGGGGGGGCTTTCCTACGAGCAGTACTTC; CDR3: CASSNEAGGLSYEQYF
V: TRBV2; J: TRBJ2-7; size: -; D: -; DNA: TGTGCCAGCAGTGAAGCGGTGGTAGGGGCGTACGAGCAGTACTTC; CDR3: CASSEAVVGAYEQYF
V: TRBV6-1; J: TRBJ1-2; size: -; D: -; DNA: TGTGCCAGCAGTGAGAGACAGCACTATGGCTACACCTTC; CDR3: CASSERQHYGYTF
V: TRBV2; J: TRBJ2-3; size: -; D: TRBD2; DNA: TGTGCCAGCAGTGAAGGTATACTAGCGGGGGGATTCCCAGATACGCAGTATTTT; CDR3: CASSEGILAGGFPDTQYF
V: TRBV6-1; J: TRBJ1-1; size: -; D: -; DNA: TGTGCCAGCAGATACATGGAGGGTGGCACTGAAGCTTTCTTT; CDR3: CASRYMEGGTEAFF
V: TRBV4-2; J: TRBJ1-1; size: -; D: TRBD1; DNA: TGTGCCAGCAGCCTCGGGACAGGGGGATCTTTCTTT; CDR3: CASSLGTGGSFF
V: TRBV4-1; J: TRBJ1-2; size: once; D: TRBD1; DNA: TGCGCCAGCAGCCCGGGACAGGGGGGCTATGGCTACACCTTC; CDR3: CASSPGQGGYGYTF
V: TRBV7-6; J: TRBJ2-5; size: -; D: -; DNA: TGTGCCAGCAGCCAACACTCGACGAAGGGGGAGACCCAGTACTTC; CDR3: CASSQHSTKGETQYF
V: TRBV7-9; J: TRBJ2-1; size: once; D: -; DNA: TGTGCCAGCAGCCTAGGGACTTGGTCCTACAATGAGCAGTTCTTC; CDR3: CASSLGTWSYNEQFF
V: TRBV5-1; J: TRBJ2-1; size: -; D: TRBD1; DNA: TGCGCCAGCAGCCCGACAGGGGTCCCCTACAATGAGCAGTTCTTC; CDR3: CASSPTGVPYNEQFF
V: TRBV14; J: TRBJ1-1; size: -; D: TRBD1; DNA: TGTGCCAGCAGCCAAGATCTTGACAGGGTGGTCTGGGCTTTCTTT; CDR3: CASSQDLDRVVWAFF
V: TRBV5-1; J: TRBJ1-1; size: -; D: -; DNA: TGCGCCAGCAGCCTAGGAATGCTGAACACTGAAGCTTTCTTT; CDR3: CASSLGMLNTEAFF